The sequence of this TCR beta chain was determined in a study of early T cells in non-severe SARS-CoV-2 infection. Overall study results and limits: Matching results from VDJdb favored anti-spike CD8 responses, leaving private and CD4 specificities undetected.

There are 17 residues in the CDR3. Trimming pared 0 bases from V and 2 bases from J, leaving 14 bases between. Germline-derived CDR1 and CDR2 are LGHDT and YNNKEL (reference sequence). Researchers attached unique molecular identifiers to individual cDNA molecules. TCRdb recomputed calls from the 5' RACE reads with MiXCR, one row per CDR3 protein. Of under 90,000 distinct CDR3 sequences in the sample, 14% were seen once. Regarding this clonotype: Its antigen is still unknown.

This chain connects TRBV3-1 to TRBJ2-1; D possibly corresponds to TRBD1 (6 bases). Specimen: whole blood. This receptor was identified in an adult who was a healthcare worker with PCR-confirmed SARS-CoV-2 infection or an uninfected control (not recorded which). The CDR3: CASSQDLARGAYNEQFF. Written as DNA, the CDR3 is TGTGCCAGCAGCCAAGATTTGGCCAGGGGAGCCTACAATGAGCAGTTCTTC.